This T cell receptor beta chain was profiled in a study of beta chain features in type 1 diabetes. Whole-study findings and limits: Short templates might get an advantage during PCR, and this would be equal in patients and controls. A moderate, significant TCRB CDR3 shortening appeared in type 1 diabetes across four CD4+ subsets. Patients showed naive, central memory and Treg TCRB repertoires that appeared more similar than those of healthy donors.

This clone was seen a handful of times. The target antigen is unknown. The investigators reverse transcribed all of the isolated RNA, so they sequenced expressed TCRB transcripts. This table comes from immunoSEQ multiplex PCR, and its TCRdb copy is limited to in-frame clones, with some not included. This table holds 850,000 to 900,000 clones, 15% to 20% found once. The specimen was naive CD4+ T cells from blood. The sequence was collected from a woman between 18 and 30 years old in good health.

CDR3 sequence reads: CASRRQGIGDTQYF. CDR3 nucleotide sequence: TGTGCCAGCAGGCGACAGGGGATAGGAGATACGCAGTATTTT. This chain joins TRBV2 and TRBJ2-3, with 8 bases matching TRBD1. CDR3 size: 14 residues. The ends lost 6 bases at V and 5 bases at J; junction bases unmatched: 7. The V gene's germline CDR1 is SNHLY and CDR2 FYNNEI.